The 19 T cell receptor beta chains reported below all come from one sample, sequenced in a study. TCRdb processed the 5' RACE reads anew with MiXCR; each CDR3 protein has one entry. Counted here are nearly 55,000 distinct CDR3 sequences, roughly a quarter occurring once; the ten biggest clones make up approximately 3.3%. Sequenced: tumor-infiltrating naive CD4+ T cells sorted from the breast tumor. The subset was: naive CD4+ T cells, CD4+CD45RA+CD25-. The origin of the receptors is a female donor with breast cancer.

This clonotype has a handful of counts. The J gene is TRBJ2-1, the V gene TRBV9; 10 nucleotides line up with TRBD2. The CDR3 contains 20 residues. J was trimmed by 4 bases and V by 6 bases; bases with no gene match: 22. CDR1 is SGDLS, CDR2 YYNGEE, per germline. CDR3 bases: TGTGCCAGCATTATTTTCCGGACTAGCGGAAGATCGCTTGATTACAATGAGCAGTTCTTC. It specifies CASIIFRTSGRSLDYNEQFF.

Comments on this clonotype: The conserved phenylalanine or tryptophan normally closing the CDR3 is absent here, so this likely arose from a read error. This chain uses TRBV4-3 with TRBJ1-6; D remains unclear. CDR3 length equals 14 residues. CDR1 LGHNA and CDR2 YSLEER come from the germline V gene. CDR3 coding DNA: TGCGCCAGCAGCCAAGTTACGGGGAATTCACTCCTCCACTCT. It codes for CASSQVTGNSLLHS.

The count of this clonotype is one. The chain couples TRBV20-1 to TRBJ1-1, with D hard to call. V was shortened by 5 bases and J by 2 bases, with 18 bases between the two germline ends. The CDR3 length is 15 residues. Germline V gives CDR1 DFQATT, CDR2 SNEGSKA (reference sequence). The CDR3 nucleotides read TGCAGTGCTCTAGAGGTAGGCAGAGGAAACACTGAAGCTTTCTTT. This gives the protein CSALEVGRGNTEAFF.

The V and J genes are TRBV5-1 and TRBJ2-7; D may be TRBD2 (6 bases). CDR1 and CDR2 from the germline V gene are SGHRS and YFSETQ. V lost 4 bases to trimming and J lost 4 bases, with 24 bases between them. The length of the CDR3 is 17 residues. The CDR3 DNA is TGCGCCAGCAGCCCCATAGTCGACGGGGGAGTGGTTTACGAGCAGTACTTC. This encodes CASSPIVDGGVVYEQYF.

The rearrangement uses TRBV7-9 and TRBJ2-2; D gene unclear. The CDR3 sequence is 14 residues long. Looked up from germline, CDR1 is SEHNR and CDR2 is FQNEAQ (reference sequence). Trimming took off 1 base at V and 5 bases at J, with 8 bases between the two ends. The chain's CDR3 is CASSLGRMTGELFF. The DNA for the CDR3 is TGTGCCAGCAGCTTAGGGCGAATGACCGGGGAGCTGTTTTTT. The complete variable domain, with remaining parts taken from reference TRBV7-9 and TRBJ2-2, reads DTGVSQNPRHKITKRGQNVTFRCDPISEHNRLYWYRQTLGQGPEFLTYFQNEAQLEKSRLLSDRFSAERPKGSFSTLEIQRTEQGDSAMYLCASSLGRMTGELFFGEGSRLTVL.

This clonotype has a handful of counts. The chain couples TRBV24-1 to TRBJ1-2; D might be TRBD1 (5 bases). CDR3 length: 12 amino acids. Germline CDR1 reads KGHDR; CDR2 reads SFDVKD. V was cut by 4 bases and J by 5 bases, with 7 bases left in between. The CDR3 region is CATSDRQYGYTF. CDR3 sequence (DNA): TGTGCCACCAGTGACCGACAGTATGGCTACACCTTC.

This clonotype was detected only a few times. The chain couples TRBV7-3 to TRBJ2-3; D is unresolved. Germline V gene data show CDR1 as SGHTA and CDR2 as FQGTGA. V was pared by 1 base and J by 2 bases, with 10 bases between. This CDR3 spans 15 amino acids. In nucleotides, the CDR3 is TGTGCCAGCAGCTTAAAGAACGGTTTCACAGATACGCAGTATTTT. Translation gives CASSLKNGFTDTQYF. Using reference TRBV7-3 and TRBJ2-3 for the parts outside the CDR3, the full variable domain is GAGVSQTPSNKVTEKGKYVELRCDPISGHTALYWYRQSLGQGPEFLIYFQGTGAADDSGLPNDRFFAVRPEGSVSTLKIQRTERGDSAVYLCASSLKNGFTDTQYFGPGTRLTVL.

The J gene is TRBJ1-1, the V gene TRBV6-2 or TRBV6-3; D unclear. V was cut by 6 bases and J by 0 bases, with 8 bases left in between. The CDR3 totals 13 residues. Germline lookup yields CDR1 MNHEY and CDR2 SVGEGT. CDR3 loop: CASRSEMNTEAFF. Here the CDR3 DNA reads TGTGCCAGCAGGTCCGAAATGAACACTGAAGCTTTCTTT.

In this sample, this clonotype turned up a few times. The chain joins TRBV6-5 to TRBJ2-6; the match to TRBD1 covers 9 bases. The length of the CDR3 is 16 residues. Germline V CDR1 and CDR2: MNHEY, SVGAGI. V dropped 4 bases and J dropped 4; count of bases not matched to a gene: 5. As DNA, the CDR3 is TGTGCCAGCAGTTCCGGGACAGGGTGGGGGGCCAACGTCCTGACTTTC. This sequence encodes CASSSGTGWGANVLTF.

The table lists this clonotype with a few counts. The gene calls are TRBV12-3 or TRBV12-4 and TRBJ1-3; D may be TRBD1 (5 bases). The CDR3 loop spans 16 amino acids. Trimming left V 5 bases short and J 0 bases short, with 14 bases between. CDR3 loop: CASSLQGFSSGNTIYF. CDR3 sequence (DNA): TGTGCCAGCAGTCTCCAGGGCTTCAGCTCTGGAAACACCATATATTTT.

The rearrangement links TRBV5-5 to TRBJ1-4, with D tentatively TRBD1 (6 bases). The CDR3 consists of 15 residues. CDR1 SGHKS and CDR2 YYEKEE come from the germline V gene (reference sequence). V was cut by 4 bases and J by 4 bases, with 14 bases left in between. CDR3 sequence (DNA): TGTGCCAGCAGCACCTCCGGGGGCGGTAATGAAAAACTGTTTTTT. Translated: CASSTSGGGNEKLFF.

V gene TRBV20-1 combines with J gene TRBJ2-1, with a weak D call TRBD2 (5 bases). In germline, CDR1 is DFQATT, CDR2 SNEGSKA (reference sequence). V was shortened by 3 bases and J by 0 bases, with 12 bases between the two germline ends. CDR3 length equals 15 residues. The CDR3 here is CSASMLGSSYNEQFF. CDR3 bases: TGCAGTGCTAGCATGCTAGGGAGCTCCTACAATGAGCAGTTCTTC.

This clonotype was recorded many times. The chain combines TRBV5-1 with TRBJ2-1; D possibly uses TRBD1 or TRBD2 (5 bases each). Germline V gene lookup returns CDR1 SGHRS and CDR2 YFSETQ. There are 15 residues in the CDR3. Trimming left V 4 bases short and J 9 bases short, with 20 bases between. Here the CDR3 DNA reads TGCGCCAGCAGCCTCGGGACCCCGCCCGGTTTTGAGCAGTTCTTC. Translated, it gives CASSLGTPPGFEQFF. Full variable domain (missing parts from reference TRBV5-1 and TRBJ2-1): KAGVTQTPRYLIKTRGQQVTLSCSPISGHRSVSWYQQTPGQGLQFLFEYFSETQRNKGNFPGRFSGRQFSNSRSEMNVSTLELGDSALYLCASSLGTPPGFEQFFGPGTRLTVL.

To note about this clonotype: Given a much more abundant clone one base away, this may be a read error. The V call is TRBV6-6, the J call TRBJ1-1; D might be TRBD1 (6 bases). The CDR3 is 15 amino acids. The germline gives CDR1 MNHNY, CDR2 SVGAGI (reference sequence). CDR3 region: CASSYPGTQNTVAFF. CDR3 bases: TGTGCCAGCAGTTACCCCGGGACACAGAACACTGTAGCTTTCTTT.

The chain carries TRBV9 and TRBJ2-1; no reliable D call. This CDR3 is 13 amino acids long. Trimming stripped 4 bases from V and 6 bases from J, with 11 bases between. Germline V gene sequence: CDR1 SGDLS, CDR2 YYNGEE. CDR3 nucleotides: TGTGCCAGCAGCAGTATTGTATCCAATGAGCAGTTCTTC. It codes for CASSSIVSNEQFF.

This clonotype appeared many times. The chain uses TRBV7-6 and TRBJ2-5; TRBD1 is a possible D gene (5 bases). Deletions cut 4 bases from V and 4 bases from J, with 10 bases between. The germline gives CDR1 SGHVS, CDR2 FNYEAQ. The CDR3 consists of 13 residues. CDR3 protein: CASSSQGGETQYF. CDR3 DNA: TGTGCCAGCAGCTCCCAGGGTGGAGAGACCCAGTACTTC.

The chain carries TRBV4-3 and TRBJ2-1; D is unclear. The germline CDR1 and CDR2 sequences are LGHNA and YSLEER. Trimming cost V 2 bases and J 4 bases, with 6 bases left between them. The CDR3 has 13 residues. The CDR3 reads CASSQLIYNEQFF. The CDR3 nucleotides read TGCGCCAGCAGCCAATTAATTTACAATGAGCAGTTCTTC.

Only a few counts were recorded for this clonotype. V and J are TRBV5-6 and TRBJ1-1, with D perhaps matching TRBD1 (5 bases). The CDR3 covers 14 residues. V was pared by 4 bases and J by 1 base, with 11 bases between. Germline CDR1 SGHDT, CDR2 YYEEEE. This chain's CDR3 is CASSGLTGNTEAFF. DNA for the CDR3: TGTGCCAGCAGCGGACTAACAGGGAACACTGAAGCTTTCTTT.

This sequence joins TRBV10-3 and TRBJ2-7; D is unclear. V lost 8 bases to trimming and J lost 2 bases, with 16 bases between them. The germline CDR1 and CDR2 sequences are ENHRY and SYGVKD. CDR3 length: 14 residues. The CDR3 is CAIGDQDPPYEQYF. The CDR3 coding sequence is TGTGCCATCGGGGATCAGGACCCTCCCTACGAGCAGTACTTC.